Each of the 32 T cell receptor beta chains below was sequenced from the same sample in a study of radiotherapy plus CTLA-4 blockade in lung cancer. Here immunoSEQ multiplex PCR was the method, and the copy in TCRdb shows in-frame clones only, minus some. The sample shows roughly 51,000 clones, 70% to 90% of them seen only once. The specimen was peripheral blood, collected from a patient treated with radiotherapy plus ipilimumab. The receptors were sampled from a human donor with non-small cell lung cancer that progressed on radiotherapy plus ipilimumab. Some clones in this sample may be carry-over from other donors' samples.

The rearrangement links TRBV28 to TRBJ1-5, with 9 bases identical to TRBD1. Germline V gives CDR1 MDHEN, CDR2 SYDVKM. The CDR3 length is 14 residues. V gave up 5 bases and J gave up 8 bases; unmatched junction bases: 7. The CDR3 reads CASSLGQGNKPQHF. In DNA form, the CDR3 reads TGTGCCAGCAGTCTTGGACAGGGGAATAAGCCCCAGCATTTT.

The J gene is TRBJ2-1, the V gene TRBV27, with 7 bases identical to TRBD2. V lost 6 bases, J lost 8 bases, and 1 base stayed unmatched. CDR3 length: 11 residues. CDR1 and CDR2 from the germline V gene are MNHEY and SMNVEV (reference sequence). The CDR3 loop is CASSRGDEQFF. CDR3 DNA: TGTGCCAGCAGCCGGGGGGATGAGCAGTTCTTC.

The rearrangement uses TRBV6-1 and TRBJ1-6, with 10 bases matching TRBD1. CDR1 is MNHNS, CDR2 SASEGT, per germline. The J segment lost 10 bases and the V segment lost 4 bases, leaving 10 bases of the junction unmatched. CDR3 size: 16 residues. The CDR3 sequence: CASSAEPGQGRSPLHF. CDR3 sequence (DNA): TGTGCCAGCAGTGCCGAACCGGGACAGGGGAGATCACCCCTCCACTTT.

The chain employs TRBV9 and TRBJ2-6, with 10 bases identical to TRBD2. Germline lookup yields CDR1 SGDLS and CDR2 YYNGEE. Germline trimming cut 4 bases from V and 0 bases from J; bases unmatched to any gene: 7. This CDR3 comprises 18 residues. This CDR3 is CASSPRLAGYSGANVLTF. In DNA form, the CDR3 reads TGTGCCAGCAGCCCCCGACTAGCGGGTTACTCTGGGGCCAACGTCCTGACTTTC.

The rearrangement links TRBV10-3 to TRBJ2-5; the D gene is possibly TRBD2 (6 bases). The CDR3 has 15 amino acids. V dropped 2 bases and J dropped 5 bases, with 15 bases sitting between them. Germline lookup yields CDR1 ENHRY and CDR2 SYGVKD. CDR3 sequence (DNA): TGTGCCATCAGTGAGCTCCGGGGGACGGGGGAGACCCAGTACTTC. It yields the protein CAISELRGTGETQYF.

The J gene is TRBJ1-2, the V gene TRBV6-1, with D possibly TRBD1 on 5 matching bases. The CDR3 is 15 amino acids. Germline V CDR1 and CDR2: MNHNS, SASEGT. Trimming removed 2 bases from V and 4 bases from J, with 14 bases in between. For the CDR3, the DNA is TGTGCCAGCAGTGAACCTGGGGCAGCTATCTATGGCTACACCTTC. Protein: CASSEPGAAIYGYTF.

This clone showed up just a few times. As DNA, the CDR3 is TGCGCCAGCAGCCTGCAGGGACAGGGGGGGAGTGAGACCCAGTACTTC. It translates to CASSLQGQGGSETQYF. The rearrangement joins TRBV4-1 to TRBJ2-5, with TRBD1 identical over 11 bases. The CDR3 contains 16 residues. Per the germline V gene, CDR1 is MGHRA and CDR2 is YSYEKL. Trimming took 4 bases from V and 5 from J; bases not matched to a gene: 9.

The genes are TRBV7-8 and TRBJ2-1; TRBD1 matches 10 bases. CDR1 and CDR2 (germline): SGHVS, FQNEAQ. V was pared by 3 bases and J by 7 bases, with 15 bases of the junction left unmatched. The CDR3 is 18 amino acids. CDR3 in DNA: TGTGCCAGCAGCTTCCCCGGGGGAGACAGGGGGCATGGAAATGAGCAGTTCTTC. Translation gives CASSFPGGDRGHGNEQFF.

The chain is built from TRBV5-4 and TRBJ2-3; 8 bases are shared with TRBD2. Trimming at V came to 4 bases and at J to 1 base, leaving 2 bases not matched to a gene. The length of the CDR3 is 14 residues. In germline, CDR1 is SGHNT, CDR2 YYREEE (reference sequence). CDR3 in amino acids: CASSVTSGTDTQYF. As DNA, the CDR3 is TGTGCCAGCAGCGTGACTAGCGGCACAGATACGCAGTATTTT.

The V gene is TRBV5-1, the J gene TRBJ2-1; D is unclear. The CDR3 has 11 residues. The germline gives CDR1 SGHRS, CDR2 YFSETQ. Deletions cut 7 bases from V and 5 bases from J, with 7 bases between. CDR3 amino acids: CASLRDNEQFF. For the CDR3, the DNA is TGCGCCAGCCTTAGAGACAATGAGCAGTTCTTC.

Here the CDR3 reads CASGLDSRGLLAGNTIYF. The CDR3 bases are TGTGCTAGTGGTTTGGATTCCAGGGGGCTACTCGCTGGAAACACCATATATTTT. The chain has TRBV12-5 and TRBJ1-3; 8 bases are shared with TRBD1. This CDR3 comprises 18 residues. The trim removed 1 base at V and 2 bases at J, leaving 10 bases unmatched. Germline V CDR1 and CDR2: LGHNT, FRNRAP.

This chain's CDR3 is CASSGTTSGNNEQFF. The CDR3 bases are TGTGCCAGCAGCGGTACGACTAGCGGGAACAATGAGCAGTTCTTC. V and J are TRBV5-6 and TRBJ2-1; 11 bases map to TRBD2. This CDR3 is 15 amino acids long. Germline V gene lookup returns CDR1 SGHDT and CDR2 YYEEEE. The J segment lost 5 bases and the V segment lost 4 bases, leaving 5 bases of the junction unmatched.

V gene TRBV5-1 combines with J gene TRBJ2-3, with a weak D call TRBD2 (6 bases). The V end was cut by 5 bases, the J end by 3 bases, with 16 bases between. Germline assignment: CDR1 SGHRS and CDR2 YFSETQ. The CDR3 spans 15 residues. The CDR3 protein is CASRALAGPTDTQYF. The DNA for the CDR3 is TGCGCCAGCAGGGCCCTGGCGGGGCCTACAGATACGCAGTATTTT.

The CDR3 DNA reads as TGTGCCAGCAGAGCGGGACAGGCTAATGAAAAACTGTTTTTT. Protein sequence: CASRAGQANEKLFF. The chain carries TRBV9 and TRBJ1-4; 8 bases align to TRBD1. The CDR3 totals 14 residues. Unmatched junction bases numbered 3, after V lost 5 bases and J lost 3 bases. Germline values: CDR1 SGDLS, CDR2 YYNGEE.

J is TRBJ2-3 and V is TRBV7-5; the table's D call TRBD2 went unverified against the DNA. TRBV7-5 is described as a pseudogene. The CDR3 is 17 amino acids. The DNA for the CDR3 is TGTGCCAGAAGCCCTAGGGCCCTAGCACTAAGCACAGATACGCAGTATTTT. Its protein is CARSPRALALSTDTQYF.

This clone was picked up a small number of times. The chain combines TRBV2 with TRBJ1-1; D gene ambiguous. Between the trimmed V and J ends, which lost 4 bases and 1 base, there was a span of 7 bases. Germline V gene lookup returns CDR1 SNHLY and CDR2 FYNNEI. The CDR3 sequence is 13 residues long. DNA for the CDR3: TGTGCCAGCAGTGCGGAGCCGAACACTGAAGCTTTCTTT. Its translation is CASSAEPNTEAFF.

The chain couples TRBV15 to TRBJ2-7; no clear D gene. Trimming stripped 1 base from V and 3 bases from J, with 4 bases between. This CDR3 comprises 12 residues. The germline V gene encodes CDR1 LNHNV and CDR2 YYDKDF (reference sequence). As DNA, the CDR3 is TGTGCCACCAGCAGAGCCGGCTACGAGCAGTACTTC. Amino acids: CATSRAGYEQYF.

The genes are TRBV7-2 and TRBJ2-7, with D unresolved. The ends were cut back, 5 bases at V and 3 bases at J, with 17 bases in the middle. The germline V gene has CDR1 SGHTA and CDR2 FQGNSA. This CDR3 has 15 residues. CDR3 protein: CASSRIRGASYEQYF. The CDR3 coding sequence is TGTGCCAGCAGCCGCATAAGAGGTGCTAGCTACGAGCAGTACTTC.

The J gene is TRBJ1-1, the V gene TRBV6-6; D call uncertain. V was clipped by 6 bases and J by 5 bases, with 10 bases between them. The CDR3 covers 12 residues. Per the germline V gene, CDR1 is MNHNY and CDR2 is SVGAGI (reference sequence). The CDR3 spells CASSPGETEAFF. As DNA, the CDR3 is TGTGCCAGCAGCCCCGGAGAGACTGAAGCTTTCTTT.

This chain uses TRBV25-1 with TRBJ2-3; weak D call: TRBD2 (7 bases). CDR3 size: 17 residues. Germline V gene lookup returns CDR1 MGHDK and CDR2 SYGVNS. V was pared by 8 bases and J by 3 bases, with 24 bases between. The CDR3 DNA reads as TGTGCCAGCGGCCGTTCGGGGGGCGGTTTAATGACAGATACGCAGTATTTT. Protein sequence: CASGRSGGGLMTDTQYF.

V gene TRBV11-2 combines with J gene TRBJ2-5, with 8 bases lining up with TRBD1. V dropped 4 bases and J dropped 7; count of bases not matched to a gene: 5. Per germline, CDR1 SGHAT and CDR2 FQNNGV. The CDR3 sequence is 13 residues long. The CDR3 sequence is CASSSGQGGTQYF. The CDR3 DNA is TGTGCCAGCAGCTCCGGACAGGGCGGGACCCAGTACTTC.

V gene TRBV6-5 combines with J gene TRBJ2-3; TRBD1 might be the D (5 bases). Germline V lookup: CDR1 MNHEY, CDR2 SVGAGI. This CDR3 comprises 15 residues. Trimming cost V 8 bases and J 1 base, with 16 bases left between them. The CDR3 here is CASGAAGIRTDTQYF. The CDR3 bases are TGTGCCAGCGGCGCAGCAGGGATACGCACAGATACGCAGTATTTT.

CDR3 coding DNA: TGTGCCACCAGCGGATACCGGGAGCTGTATAGCTACACCTTC. Its translation is CATSGYRELYSYTF. The chain uses TRBV15 and TRBJ1-2, with no clear D. V lost 5 bases, J lost 9 bases, and 19 bases lay in between. CDR3 length: 14 residues. The germline V gene encodes CDR1 LNHNV and CDR2 YYDKDF (reference sequence).

The gene calls are TRBV27 and TRBJ1-5; no clear D gene. The CDR3 consists of 15 residues. V lost 3 bases, J lost 0 bases, and 9 bases lay in between. CDR1 MNHEY and CDR2 SMNVEV come from the germline V gene (reference sequence). CDR3 in amino acids: CASSLAGISNQPQHF. Written as DNA, the CDR3 is TGTGCCAGCAGTTTGGCGGGGATTAGCAATCAGCCCCAGCATTTT.

The J gene is TRBJ1-6, the V gene TRBV6-1, with 10 bases matching TRBD1. The CDR3 extends over 15 amino acids. J lost 6 bases, V lost 6 bases, and 5 bases had no gene match. Germline assignment: CDR1 MNHNS and CDR2 SASEGT. The CDR3 is CASRETGGVNSPLHF. Here the CDR3 DNA reads TGTGCCAGCAGGGAGACAGGGGGCGTTAATTCACCCCTCCACTTT.

The rearrangement joins TRBV9 to TRBJ2-7, with 7 bases identical to TRBD2. CDR1 and CDR2 from the germline V gene are SGDLS and YYNGEE. V lost 4 bases, J lost 5 bases, and 24 bases stayed unmatched. CDR3 length: 19 residues. CDR3 amino acids: CASSPHEGRGNPGPHEQYF. In DNA, the CDR3 is TGTGCCAGCAGCCCACATGAGGGGCGGGGGAACCCTGGGCCTCACGAGCAGTACTTC.

V is TRBV2 and J is TRBJ2-2, with 12 bases fitting TRBD2. V lost 2 bases, J lost 3 bases, and 10 bases stayed unmatched. CDR3 length: 19 amino acids. Per germline, CDR1 SNHLY and CDR2 FYNNEI. CDR3 sequence: CASSEFGLAGNTDTGELFF. Here the CDR3 DNA reads TGTGCCAGCAGTGAATTTGGACTAGCGGGGAATACGGACACCGGGGAGCTGTTTTTT.

The V gene is TRBV18, the J gene TRBJ1-2; TRBD1 matches 10 bases. The CDR3 spans 15 residues. Germline V CDR1 and CDR2: KGHSH, LQKENI. V was pared by 3 bases and J by 5 bases, with 6 bases of the junction left unmatched. CDR3 loop: CASSPPDRGGYGYTF. The CDR3 region has the DNA TGTGCCAGCTCACCCCCGGACAGGGGGGGGTATGGCTACACCTTC.

The chain couples TRBV7-2 to TRBJ2-2; D remains ambiguous. The CDR3 spans 14 residues. V was shortened by 2 bases and J by 3 bases, with 7 bases between the two germline ends. Germline V gene data show CDR1 as SGHTA and CDR2 as FQGNSA. Written as DNA, the CDR3 is TGTGCCAGCAGCTTAACTCGTGACACCGGGGAGCTGTTTTTT. It specifies CASSLTRDTGELFF. The complete variable domain, with remaining parts taken from reference TRBV7-2 and TRBJ2-2, reads GAGVSQSPSNKVTEKGKDVELRCDPISGHTALYWYRQSLGQGLEFLIYFQGNSAPDKSGLPSDRFSAERTGGSVSTLTIQRTQQEDSAVYLCASSLTRDTGELFFGEGSRLTVL.

This rearrangement joins TRBV10-3 to TRBJ2-1, with TRBD2 matching over 8 bases. CDR1 and CDR2 from the germline V gene are ENHRY and SYGVKD. V lost 4 bases and J lost 5; bases outside the gene matches: 7. The CDR3 has 15 residues. The CDR3 loop reads CAISVWREANNEQFF. As DNA, the CDR3 is TGTGCCATCAGTGTTTGGCGGGAGGCGAACAATGAGCAGTTCTTC.

The chain uses TRBV5-6 and TRBJ2-2; D unclear. V was pared by 1 base and J by 1 base, with 5 bases between. In germline, CDR1 is SGHDT, CDR2 YYEEEE. The CDR3 runs 14 residues. CDR3 protein: CASSLLGNTGELFF. Written as DNA, the CDR3 is TGTGCCAGCAGCTTGCTAGGGAACACCGGGGAGCTGTTTTTT. Combining the CDR3 with reference TRBV5-6 and TRBJ2-2 gives the whole variable domain DAGVTQSPTHLIKTRGQQVTLRCSPKSGHDTVSWYQQALGQGPQFIFQYYEEEERQRGNFPDRFSGHQFPNYSSELNVNALLLGDSALYLCASSLLGNTGELFFGEGSRLTVL.

This clone showed up just a few times. The J gene is TRBJ2-1, the V gene TRBV5-1, with D possibly matching TRBD2 (5 bases). The CDR3 consists of 13 residues. Germline values: CDR1 SGHRS, CDR2 YFSETQ. The V end was cut by 0 bases, the J end by 9 bases, with 10 bases between. This CDR3 reads CASSLETGVEQFF. In DNA form, the CDR3 reads TGCGCCAGCAGCTTGGAGACCGGGGTTGAGCAGTTCTTC.